These 14 T cell receptor beta chains were all obtained from the same sample, sequenced in a study of regulatory T cells in long-lasting Graves disease (dated by TCRdb to the early 2020s). Taken with the paper, the label for time point translates to: persistent/refractory GD, antithyroid drugs over 5 years with positive TRAb. For both TCR sequencing and RNA sequencing, RNA was extracted from PBMCs using TRIzol. Libraries were prepared through multiplex PCR. Sequencing relied on an Illumina HiSeq 4000. To build TCR beta libraries, CDR3 regions were amplified by Arm-PCR using iRepertoire HTBI primers. TCRdb passed the public sequencing reads through fastp at Q25 and MiXCR, retaining productive beta sequences. Here each entry gathers all rows of one CDR3 protein and keeps the most common genes and DNA. The sample yields 300,000 or so distinct CDR3 sequences; roughly a fifth were counted once. The top ten constitute 25% to 35% of the sample.

Sequenced material: peripheral blood mononuclear cells (PBMCs), taken when the disease was refractory, from a patient treated with antithyroid drugs. These TCRs come from a female donor with Graves disease.

This clonotype was recorded only once. The gene calls are TRBV5-6 and TRBJ2-7; TRBD2 matches at 7 bases. The V segment lost 3 bases and the J segment 11 bases; nucleotides outside the gene matches: 8. In germline, CDR1 is SGHDT, CDR2 YYEEEE. This CDR3 contains 12 residues. The CDR3 loop reads CASSWGTNREYF. The CDR3 bases are TGTGCCAGCAGCTGGGGGACTAATCGAGAGTACTTC.

This clonotype was seen at least ten times. The chain couples TRBV6-5 to TRBJ2-7; D might be TRBD1 (5 bases). The CDR3 is 12 residues long. Between the trimmed V and J ends, which lost 2 bases and 4 bases, there was a span of 6 bases. The V gene's germline CDR1 is MNHEY and CDR2 SVGAGI. CDR3 sequence: CASSYDSYEQYF. Written as DNA, the CDR3 is TGTGCCAGCAGTTACGACAGTTACGAGCAGTACTTC.

Comments on this clonotype: A much larger clone differs from this one at a single base, so this may be a read error. This rearrangement joins TRBV7-9 to TRBJ2-5; a weak D match, TRBD2 (7 bases). CDR1 is SEHNR and CDR2 is FQNEAQ in the germline V gene (reference sequence). This CDR3 has 15 amino acids. CDR3 sequence: CASSLGGLDSETQHF. CDR3 in DNA: TGTGCCAGCAGCCTCGGGGGGCTTGACTCTGAGACCCAGCACTTC.

V gene TRBV12-3 or TRBV12-4 combines with J gene TRBJ2-2; 7 bases fit TRBD2. CDR3 length: 15 amino acids. V was pared by 3 bases and J by 6 bases, with 7 bases of the junction left unmatched. As DNA, the CDR3 is TGTGCCAGCAGTTTTCGGGGGGAGGTGGCCGGGGAGCTGTTTTTT. This translates into CASSFRGEVAGELFF.

This clonotype was counted at least ten times. The genes are TRBV30 and TRBJ1-2; D is ambiguous. Germline loops: CDR1 GTSNPN, CDR2 SVGIG (reference sequence). CDR3 size: 13 residues. V lost 1 base to trimming and J lost 7 bases, with 13 bases between them. Here the CDR3 reads CAWSGKEKGGYTF. CDR3 DNA sequence: TGTGCCTGGAGTGGAAAGGAGAAGGGTGGCTACACCTTC.

This clonotype was seen once. J is TRBJ2-1 and V is TRBV4-2, with 8 positions matching TRBD2. CDR1 LGHNA and CDR2 YNFKEQ come from the germline V gene. This CDR3 is 18 amino acids long. The J segment lost 3 bases and the V segment lost 1 base, leaving 11 bases of the junction unmatched. The CDR3, as DNA: TGTGCCAGCAGCCAAGGGCCCAGGGAGCGGGGGATCTACAATGAGCAGTTCTTC. Its protein is CASSQGPRERGIYNEQFF.

This clonotype was counted a few times. The chain joins TRBV2 to TRBJ2-7; 8 nucleotides agree with TRBD1. Germline trimming cut 5 bases from V and 3 bases from J; bases unmatched to any gene: 3. Germline V CDR1 and CDR2: SNHLY, FYNNEI. This CDR3 comprises 13 residues. The CDR3 DNA is TGTGCCAGCAGTACCGACAGGGGCTACGAGCAGTACTTC. Amino acid sequence: CASSTDRGYEQYF.

This chain links TRBV7-3 with TRBJ2-7; 8 bases match TRBD1. The germline V gene has CDR1 SGHTA and CDR2 FQGTGA. This CDR3 has 12 residues. V was clipped by 5 bases and J by 7 bases; unmatched bases: 4. The CDR3 is CASSQQGVEQYF. Written as DNA, the CDR3 is TGTGCCAGCAGCCAACAGGGGGTGGAGCAGTACTTC.

The chain uses TRBV7-9 and TRBJ2-5, with D possibly being TRBD2 (5 bases). Germline CDR1 reads SEHNR; CDR2 reads FQNEAQ (reference sequence). V gave up 5 bases and J gave up 4 bases, with 20 bases separating them. This CDR3 spans 16 amino acids. The CDR3 protein is CASSRSRLAVPETQYF. The CDR3 DNA is TGTGCCAGCAGCCGGAGTAGGCTAGCCGTTCCAGAGACCCAGTACTTC.

The gene calls are TRBV6-1 and TRBJ2-7, with 7 bases fitting TRBD1. Germline V lookup: CDR1 MNHNS, CDR2 SASEGT. The CDR3 is made up of 17 amino acids. The trim removed 7 bases at V and 0 bases at J, leaving 15 bases unmatched. The CDR3 DNA is TGTGCCAGCAAAATTGGTCTGTTAAGGGACAGCTCCTACGAGCAGTACTTC. It translates to CASKIGLLRDSSYEQYF.

This clonotype appeared many times. The chain links TRBV30 to TRBJ1-5; D unresolved. The CDR3 runs to 13 residues. Deletions cut 0 bases from V and 2 bases from J, with 5 bases between. CDR1 and CDR2 (germline): GTSNPN, SVGIG (reference sequence). In DNA form, the CDR3 reads TGTGCCTGGAGTGTAGACGGCAATCAGCCCCAGCATTTT. Its translation: CAWSVDGNQPQHF.

Many counts were recorded for this clonotype. The V call is TRBV3-1, the J call TRBJ2-5; 9 positions agree with TRBD1. This CDR3 is 20 amino acids long. In germline, CDR1 is LGHDT, CDR2 YNNKEL (reference sequence). The J segment lost 0 bases and the V segment lost 4 bases, leaving 18 bases of the junction unmatched. CDR3 residues: CASSPSGGQGFHPYQETQYF. DNA for the CDR3: TGTGCCAGCAGCCCGTCTGGGGGACAGGGTTTTCATCCGTACCAAGAGACCCAGTACTTC.

In this sample, this clonotype turned up many times. J is TRBJ2-7 and V is TRBV7-2; D is unresolved. V lost 5 bases, J lost 5 bases, and 16 bases lay in between. The germline V gene encodes CDR1 SGHTA and CDR2 FQGNSA. The CDR3 runs 14 residues. CDR3 sequence: CASSPTGRFDEQYF. For the CDR3, the DNA is TGTGCCAGCAGCCCGACGGGTCGGTTCGACGAGCAGTACTTC.

The chain recombines TRBV28 with TRBJ2-7; D is ambiguous. Trimming stripped 1 base from V and 6 bases from J, with 4 bases between. This CDR3 spans 11 amino acids. Germline-derived CDR1 and CDR2 are MDHEN and SYDVKM. This chain's CDR3 is CASSLFGEQYF. The DNA for the CDR3 is TGTGCCAGCAGTTTATTCGGCGAGCAGTACTTC.